The 15 T cell receptor beta chains listed next were all sequenced from one sample in a study of blood T cell repertoires in COVID-19. The assay was immunoSEQ multiplex PCR, and TCRdb's table has in-frame clones only and misses some. The sample records under 400,000 clones, more than 70% being singletons. Sequencing used PBMCs or T cells enriched from blood (not recorded which). The source is a man between 40 and 49 years old in a cohort exposed to, infected with or recovered from COVID-19 (not recorded which).

The J gene is TRBJ1-1, the V gene TRBV7-8, with 7 bases lining up with TRBD1. V shed 2 bases, J shed 0 bases, and the junction held 3 bases outside the gene matches. The CDR3 contains 15 residues. CDR1 and CDR2 from the germline V gene are SGHVS and FQNEAQ. The CDR3 protein is CASSLRGQMNTEAFF. The CDR3 region has the DNA TGTGCCAGCAGCTTAAGGGGACAGATGAACACTGAAGCTTTCTTT.

J is TRBJ1-3 and V is TRBV5-6; 8 bases fit TRBD1. The CDR3 loop spans 18 amino acids. CDR1 and CDR2 from the germline V gene are SGHDT and YYEEEE. Trimming took 4 bases from V and 0 from J; bases not matched to a gene: 12. CDR3: CASSRRGRGPLSGNTIYF. CDR3 coding DNA: TGTGCCAGCAGCAGAAGGGGCAGGGGGCCCCTCTCTGGAAACACCATATATTTT.

The genes are TRBV5-1 and TRBJ2-3, with D perhaps matching TRBD1 (6 bases). CDR1 and CDR2 (germline): SGHRS, YFSETQ. CDR3 size: 14 residues. V was shortened by 0 bases and J by 4 bases, with 9 bases between the two germline ends. CDR3 region: CASSLAQGPDTQYF. DNA of the CDR3: TGCGCCAGCAGCTTGGCACAGGGCCCAGATACGCAGTATTTT.

The chain uses TRBV29-1 and TRBJ1-2; D is perhaps TRBD1 (5 bases). The CDR3 is 13 residues long. Per germline, CDR1 SQVTM and CDR2 ANQGSEA. The V gene lost 6 bases and the J gene lost 4 bases, with 15 bases spanning the gap. CDR3 coding DNA: TGCAGCGTGGTTTCTGGCGGGACCTATGGCTACACCTTC. It specifies CSVVSGGTYGYTF.

V is TRBV9 and J is TRBJ2-2; 7 bases agree with TRBD2. Germline loops: CDR1 SGDLS, CDR2 YYNGEE. V gave up 4 bases and J gave up 1 base; unmatched junction bases: 16. The CDR3 runs to 19 residues. CDR3 residues: CASSSLRDYLTMNTGELFF. For the CDR3, the DNA is TGTGCCAGCAGCTCACTGCGGGACTACTTAACGATGAACACCGGGGAGCTGTTTTTT. Full variable domain (remainder filled in from reference TRBV9 and TRBJ2-2): DSGVTQTPKHLITATGQRVTLRCSPRSGDLSVYWYQQSLDQGLQFLIQYYNGEERAKGNILERFSAQQFPDLHSELNLSSLELGDSALYFCASSSLRDYLTMNTGELFFGEGSRLTVL.

V usage is TRBV3-1 (or the pseudogene TRBV3-2) and J usage is TRBJ1-1; 8 bases fit TRBD1. This CDR3 region has 13 residues. The germline V gene encodes CDR1 LGHDT and CDR2 YNNKEL (reference sequence). Trimming removed 4 bases from V and 12 bases from J; junction bases left unmatched: 10. The CDR3 nucleotides are TGTGCCAGCAGCCCAGGACAGGGTATTATCACTTTCTTT. This translates into CASSPGQGIITFF.

This clone ranks as large. The V call is TRBV4-1, the J call TRBJ2-1; TRBD2 matches at 7 bases. This CDR3 comprises 18 residues. Trimming at V came to 1 base and at J to 2 bases, leaving 11 bases not matched to a gene. Germline-derived CDR1 and CDR2 are MGHRA and YSYEKL. In DNA, the CDR3 is TGCGCCAGCAGCCAAGGCCGGGCGTTAGCGGGCGCCTACAATGAGCAGTTCTTC. Translating it yields CASSQGRALAGAYNEQFF.

The gene calls are TRBV10-3 and TRBJ1-5, with unresolved D. Germline loops: CDR1 ENHRY, CDR2 SYGVKD. The CDR3 length is 15 residues. V was cut by 0 bases and J by 7 bases, with 13 bases left in between. CDR3 sequence reads: CAISESSGSDQPQHF. CDR3 nucleotides: TGTGCCATCAGTGAGTCATCGGGGTCCGACCAGCCCCAGCATTTT.

CDR3 DNA sequence: TGTGCCAGCAGTGAACAGGGGGCGCGGAATTCACCCCTCCACTTT. Translated, it gives CASSEQGARNSPLHF. V and J are TRBV2 and TRBJ1-6; 8 bases agree with TRBD1. The germline V gene has CDR1 SNHLY and CDR2 FYNNEI. The CDR3 contains 15 residues. V trimming: 2 bases; J trimming: 7 bases; junction bases outside the gene matches: 4.

CDR3 residues: CASSKGQSGNTIYF. CDR3 sequence (DNA): TGCGCCAGCAGCAAGGGACAATCTGGAAACACCATATATTTT. The chain recombines TRBV5-1 with TRBJ1-3; perhaps TRBD1 as D (6 bases). V lost 4 bases, J lost 1 base, and 9 bases lay in between. The CDR3 has 14 residues. Per germline, CDR1 SGHRS and CDR2 YFSETQ.

The gene calls are TRBV3-1 (or the pseudogene TRBV3-2) and TRBJ2-3; no definite D call. Trimming pared 2 bases from V and 3 bases from J, leaving 6 bases between. Germline values: CDR1 LGHDT, CDR2 YNNKEL (reference sequence). The CDR3 spans 13 residues. The chain's CDR3 is CASSQYVTDTQYF. The DNA for the CDR3 is TGTGCCAGCAGCCAATATGTAACAGATACGCAGTATTTT.

The rearrangement joins TRBV5-1 to TRBJ2-2; 7 bases match TRBD2. Germline CDR1 and CDR2: SGHRS and YFSETQ. Unmatched junction bases numbered 6, after V lost 0 bases and J lost 7 bases. The CDR3 covers 15 residues. The CDR3: CASSLARGRGGELFF. CDR3 DNA: TGCGCCAGCAGCTTGGCTCGCGGGAGAGGCGGGGAGCTGTTTTTT.

The chain links TRBV25-1 to TRBJ1-2; TRBD1 might be the D (6 bases). Germline CDR1 MGHDK, CDR2 SYGVNS. Trimming took 3 bases from V and 3 from J, leaving 14 bases between them. The CDR3 extends over 15 amino acids. This chain's CDR3 is CASSEAGGADYGYTF. The CDR3 DNA follows: TGTGCCAGCAGTGAGGCGGGGGGGGCGGACTATGGCTACACCTTC.

The rearrangement joins TRBV5-5 to TRBJ2-6, with D possibly matching TRBD1 (6 bases). Germline V gives CDR1 SGHKS, CDR2 YYEKEE (reference sequence). The CDR3 consists of 16 residues. The V end lost 6 bases, the J end lost 0 bases, and 13 bases lay between the germline ends. CDR3 sequence: CASKAGVPSGANVLTF. CDR3 bases: TGTGCCAGCAAGGCAGGGGTACCCTCTGGGGCCAACGTCCTGACTTTC.

This clone was seen just once. The J gene is TRBJ2-1, the V gene TRBV6-1, with a tentative D call TRBD2 (7 bases). CDR3 length equals 14 residues. The germline V gene encodes CDR1 MNHNS and CDR2 SASEGT. Trimming left V 3 bases short and J 6 bases short, with 12 bases between. CDR3 sequence (DNA): TGTGCCAGCAGTGAGAGGGGGGGCCGCAATGAGCAGTTCTTC. This codes for CASSERGGRNEQFF.